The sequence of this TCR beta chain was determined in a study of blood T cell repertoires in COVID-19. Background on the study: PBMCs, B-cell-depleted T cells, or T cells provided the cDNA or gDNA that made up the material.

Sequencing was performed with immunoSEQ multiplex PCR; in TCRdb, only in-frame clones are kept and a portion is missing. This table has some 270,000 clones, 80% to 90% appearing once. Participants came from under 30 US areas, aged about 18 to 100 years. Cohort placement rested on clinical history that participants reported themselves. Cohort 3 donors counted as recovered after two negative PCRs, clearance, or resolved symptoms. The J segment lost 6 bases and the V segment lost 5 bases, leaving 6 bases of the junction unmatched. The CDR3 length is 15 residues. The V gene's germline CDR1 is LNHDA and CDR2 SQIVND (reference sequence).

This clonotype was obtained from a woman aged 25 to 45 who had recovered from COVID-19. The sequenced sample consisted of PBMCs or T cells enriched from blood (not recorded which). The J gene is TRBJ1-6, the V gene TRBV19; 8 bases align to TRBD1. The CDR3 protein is CASSLQGVFNSPLHF. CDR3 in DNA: TGTGCCAGTAGTCTACAGGGGGTGTTTAATTCACCCCTCCACTTT.